The rows below give T cell receptor beta chains drawn from one sample of a study of blood T cell repertoires in COVID-19. Sequencing was performed with immunoSEQ multiplex PCR; in TCRdb, only in-frame clones are kept and a portion is missing. The table lists more than 70,000 clones, approximately 86% of them singletons. The source material was peripheral blood. The receptor source for this set is a woman older than 75 with acute or convalescent COVID-19. The CDR3 runs from the conserved cysteine through the conserved F or W. The order of the fields is CDR3 protein, CDR3 DNA, D gene, J gene, V gene, clone size. A D gene is named only where the DNA matches it firmly. For some rows the clone size is stated as once, few or many, or as a class when expanded; others skip it.

CDR3 protein: CASSQEGSLGYPEAFF; CDR3 DNA: TGTGCCAGCAGCCAAGAAGGGAGTTTGGGGTACCCTGAAGCTTTCTTT; D gene: -; J gene: TRBJ1-1; V gene: TRBV3-1/TRBV3-2; clone size: -
CDR3 protein: CASTGGYGYTF; CDR3 DNA: TGTGCCAGCACAGGGGGCTATGGCTACACCTTC; D gene: TRBD1; J gene: TRBJ1-2; V gene: TRBV19; clone size: -
CDR3 protein: CASTPWTGDTEAFF; CDR3 DNA: TGTGCCAGCACCCCTTGGACAGGGGACACTGAAGCTTTCTTT; D gene: TRBD1; J gene: TRBJ1-1; V gene: TRBV28; clone size: -
CDR3 protein: CASSLTGDINEKLFF; CDR3 DNA: TGTGCCAGCAGCCTTACAGGAGACATTAATGAAAAACTGTTTTTT; D gene: -; J gene: TRBJ1-4; V gene: TRBV7-6; clone size: -
CDR3 protein: CASSGGYLSNQPQHF; CDR3 DNA: TGTGCCAGCAGCGGCGGATACCTTAGCAATCAGCCCCAGCATTTT; D gene: -; J gene: TRBJ1-5; V gene: TRBV7-2; clone size: once
CDR3 protein: CASSPAGETQYF; CDR3 DNA: TGTGCCAGCAGCCCGGCGGGGGAGACCCAGTACTTC; D gene: -; J gene: TRBJ2-5; V gene: TRBV3-1/TRBV3-2; clone size: -
CDR3 protein: CASSLARRFGELFF; CDR3 DNA: TGTGCCAGCAGCTTAGCTCGGCGGTTCGGGGAGCTGTTTTTT; D gene: -; J gene: TRBJ2-2; V gene: TRBV7-9; clone size: -
CDR3 protein: CASSNPGQAITEAFF; CDR3 DNA: TGTGCCAGCAGCAACCCCGGACAGGCGATCACTGAAGCTTTCTTT; D gene: TRBD1; J gene: TRBJ1-1; V gene: TRBV5-5; clone size: few
CDR3 protein: CASSRLAGEGEQYF; CDR3 DNA: TGTGCCAGCAGTCGACTAGCGGGGGAAGGCGAGCAGTACTTC; D gene: TRBD2; J gene: TRBJ2-7; V gene: TRBV2; clone size: -
CDR3 protein: CAEKGQGAYGYTF; CDR3 DNA: TGTGCCGAGAAGGGACAGGGGGCATATGGCTACACCTTC; D gene: TRBD1; J gene: TRBJ1-2; V gene: TRBV6-5; clone size: -
CDR3 protein: CASSLTSGGKAGELFF; CDR3 DNA: TGCGCCAGCAGCTTGACGAGCGGGGGGAAGGCCGGGGAGCTGTTTTTT; D gene: TRBD2; J gene: TRBJ2-2; V gene: TRBV5-1; clone size: -
CDR3 protein: CASRSERTAHSPLHF; CDR3 DNA: TGTGCCAGCAGAAGTGAGAGGACTGCTCATTCACCCCTCCACTTT; D gene: -; J gene: TRBJ1-6; V gene: TRBV25-1; clone size: few
CDR3 protein: CASSFGGHNQPQHF; CDR3 DNA: TGTGCCAGCAGCTTCGGAGGGCACAATCAGCCCCAGCATTTT; D gene: -; J gene: TRBJ1-5; V gene: TRBV7-9; clone size: few
CDR3 protein: CASSRAGSNQPQHF; CDR3 DNA: TGTGCCAGCAGTAGGGCAGGGAGCAATCAGCCCCAGCATTTT; D gene: -; J gene: TRBJ1-5; V gene: TRBV6-2/TRBV6-3; clone size: -
CDR3 protein: CATSDLSPVAGIETQYF; CDR3 DNA: TGTGCCACCAGTGATTTGTCGCCGGTAGCGGGTATTGAGACCCAGTACTTC; D gene: TRBD2; J gene: TRBJ2-5; V gene: TRBV24-1; clone size: -
CDR3 protein: CATSRDRDRGRRNTEAFF; CDR3 DNA: TGTGCCACCAGCAGAGATAGGGACAGGGGGCGGAGGAACACTGAAGCTTTCTTT; D gene: TRBD1; J gene: TRBJ1-1; V gene: TRBV15; clone size: -
CDR3 protein: CASRGVVQDRGGYTF; CDR3 DNA: TGTGCCAGCAGGGGGGTGGTTCAGGACAGGGGAGGCTACACCTTC; D gene: TRBD1; J gene: TRBJ1-2; V gene: TRBV6-5; clone size: few
CDR3 protein: CTSSQASGGLLDNEQFF; CDR3 DNA: TGCACCAGCAGCCAAGCGAGCGGGGGGCTCCTCGACAATGAGCAGTTCTTC; D gene: -; J gene: TRBJ2-1; V gene: TRBV1; clone size: -
CDR3 protein: CASSLGGTGRDRGYTF; CDR3 DNA: TGTGCCAGCAGCCTAGGGGGAACAGGGAGGGATCGAGGCTACACCTTC; D gene: -; J gene: TRBJ1-2; V gene: TRBV7-3; clone size: -
CDR3 protein: CASSRQGTTSYEQYF; CDR3 DNA: TGTGCCAGTAGCCGTCAGGGAACTACCTCCTACGAGCAGTACTTC; D gene: -; J gene: TRBJ2-7; V gene: TRBV27; clone size: -
CDR3 protein: CASSQRGGGTSYEQYF; CDR3 DNA: TGTGCCAGCAGCCAAAGGGGCGGGGGGACCTCCTACGAGCAGTACTTC; D gene: TRBD2; J gene: TRBJ2-7; V gene: TRBV14; clone size: -
CDR3 protein: CASSVEAGFTDTQYF; CDR3 DNA: TGTGCCAGCAGCGTAGAGGCGGGGTTCACAGATACGCAGTATTTT; D gene: -; J gene: TRBJ2-3; V gene: TRBV9; clone size: once
CDR3 protein: CASSKGQGTAYEQYF; CDR3 DNA: TGTGCCAGCAGCAAGGGACAGGGGACAGCATACGAGCAGTACTTC; D gene: TRBD1; J gene: TRBJ2-7; V gene: TRBV9; clone size: -
CDR3 protein: CASSRQGTDTQYF; CDR3 DNA: TGTGCCAGCTCACGACAGGGTACAGATACGCAGTATTTT; D gene: TRBD1; J gene: TRBJ2-3; V gene: TRBV18; clone size: -